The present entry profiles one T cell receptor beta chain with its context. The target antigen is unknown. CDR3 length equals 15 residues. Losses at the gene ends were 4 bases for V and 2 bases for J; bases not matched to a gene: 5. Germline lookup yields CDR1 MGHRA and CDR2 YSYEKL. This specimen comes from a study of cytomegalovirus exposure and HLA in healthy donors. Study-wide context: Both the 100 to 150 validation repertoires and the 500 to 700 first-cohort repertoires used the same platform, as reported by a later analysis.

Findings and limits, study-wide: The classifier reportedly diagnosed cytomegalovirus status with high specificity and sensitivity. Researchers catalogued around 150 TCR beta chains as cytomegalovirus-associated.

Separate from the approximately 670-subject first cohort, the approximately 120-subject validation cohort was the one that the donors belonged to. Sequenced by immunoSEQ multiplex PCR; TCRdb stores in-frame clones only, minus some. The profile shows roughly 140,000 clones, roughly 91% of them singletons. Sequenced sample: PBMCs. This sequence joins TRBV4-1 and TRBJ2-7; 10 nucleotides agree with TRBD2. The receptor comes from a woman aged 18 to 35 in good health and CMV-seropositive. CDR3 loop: CASSPGLAEAYEQYF. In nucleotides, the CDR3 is TGCGCCAGCAGCCCCGGACTAGCGGAGGCCTACGAGCAGTACTTC.